These 16 T cell receptor beta chains originate from one sample sequenced in a study of blood T cell repertoires in COVID-19. Measured with immunoSEQ multiplex PCR; TCRdb has only the in-frame clones, and not every one. The repertoire holds a few hundred thousand clones, about 89% seen once, with about 2.5% in the top ten. Input material: peripheral blood. All receptors derive from a woman aged 50 to 60 with acute or convalescent COVID-19.

The chain joins TRBV27 to TRBJ1-6; 7 bases fit TRBD1. From germline, CDR1 is MNHEY and CDR2 SMNVEV (reference sequence). V gave up 5 bases and J gave up 14 bases; unmatched junction bases: 12. The length of the CDR3 is 14 residues. CDR3 DNA sequence: TGTGCCAGCAGTCCTCAGACAGGGACCCTTACCCTCCACTTT. Its protein is CASSPQTGTLTLHF.

This clone came up once. The CDR3 DNA reads as TGTGCCAGCTCACCTCTAGACAGGTCTGCTGAAGCTTTCTTT. The encoded protein is CASSPLDRSAEAFF. The chain joins TRBV18 to TRBJ1-1; the D gene is possibly TRBD1 (6 bases). With 3 bases removed from V and 6 bases from J, the gap between germline ends came to 14 bases. Germline assignment: CDR1 KGHSH and CDR2 LQKENI. This CDR3 is built from 14 residues.

This rearrangement joins TRBV21-1 to TRBJ2-5; the table's D call, TRBD2, was not checked against the DNA. TRBV21-1 has pseudogene status. The CDR3 extends over 15 amino acids. The DNA of the CDR3 is TGTGCCAGCAGCAAAGGTCCTAGCGGGAGTGAGACCCAGTACTTC. Translating gives CASSKGPSGSETQYF.

The count of this clone is one. The chain recombines TRBV28 with TRBJ2-2; D ambiguous. This CDR3 is built from 13 residues. Trimming removed 3 bases from V and 3 bases from J, with 5 bases in between. Germline-derived CDR1 and CDR2 are MDHEN and SYDVKM. CDR3 coding DNA: TGTGCCAGCAGTTTTACTGACACCGGGGAGCTGTTTTTT. Translation gives CASSFTDTGELFF.

This chain joins TRBV19 and TRBJ2-1; 8 bases are shared with TRBD2. J gave up 3 bases and V 2 bases, and 15 bases lay outside the gene matches. The germline V gene has CDR1 LNHDA and CDR2 SQIVND (reference sequence). The CDR3 is 19 amino acids. The CDR3 DNA is TGTGCCAGTAGTATATTCTTTCCCCGCACTAGCGGAGACTACAATGAGCAGTTCTTC. This translates into CASSIFFPRTSGDYNEQFF.

J is TRBJ2-5 and V is TRBV5-1, with 8 bases identical to TRBD1. Germline-derived CDR1 and CDR2 are SGHRS and YFSETQ. V dropped 4 bases and J dropped 1; count of bases not matched to a gene: 9. This CDR3 region has 16 residues. The CDR3 DNA reads as TGCGCCAGCAGCCCCCAACCCGGGACAGGCCAAGAGACCCAGTACTTC. It codes for CASSPQPGTGQETQYF.

The chain has TRBV30 and TRBJ1-2; possible D gene TRBD1, 5 bases. Germline CDR1 reads GTSNPN; CDR2 reads SVGIG (reference sequence). The ends were cut back, 3 bases at V and 8 bases at J, with 22 bases in the middle. This CDR3 is built from 15 residues. CDR3 region: CAWRGWGNAVSGYTF. The CDR3 DNA follows: TGTGCCTGGAGGGGGTGGGGCAATGCTGTCTCCGGCTACACCTTC.

V usage is TRBV7-8 and J usage is TRBJ1-1; tentatively, D is TRBD1 (6 bases). The CDR3 covers 13 residues. The germline V gene encodes CDR1 SGHVS and CDR2 FQNEAQ. Deletions cut 0 bases from V and 4 bases from J, with 6 bases between. In nucleotides, the CDR3 is TGTGCCAGCAGCTTAGCGGGGGCCACTGAAGCTTTCTTT. Protein sequence: CASSLAGATEAFF. The complete variable domain, with remaining parts taken from reference TRBV7-8 and TRBJ1-1, reads GAGVSQSPRYKVAKRGQDVALRCDPISGHVSLFWYQQALGQGPEFLTYFQNEAQLDKSGLPSDRFFAERPEGSVSTLKIQRTQQEDSAVYLCASSLAGATEAFFGQGTRLTVV.

The chain carries TRBV9 and TRBJ2-5; 11 bases align to TRBD2. CDR1 and CDR2 (germline): SGDLS, YYNGEE. The CDR3 spans 15 residues. V lost 4 bases to trimming and J lost 5 bases; unmatched junction nucleotides: 7. For the CDR3, the DNA is TGTGCCAGCAGCCCACTAGCGGGAGAGGAGGAGACCCAGTACTTC. Its translation: CASSPLAGEEETQYF.

This chain connects TRBV10-3 to TRBJ1-1, with 10 bases matching TRBD1. Germline CDR1 reads ENHRY; CDR2 reads SYGVKD. CDR3 length: 16 residues. V shed 2 bases, J shed 1 base, and the junction held 4 bases outside the gene matches. The chain's CDR3 is CAISEKGTGENTEAFF. The DNA for the CDR3 is TGTGCCATCAGTGAGAAAGGGACAGGGGAGAACACTGAAGCTTTCTTT.

The chain's CDR3 is CASTPQGGVVTEAFF. The CDR3 DNA sequence: TGCGCCAGCACGCCGCAGGGGGGAGTAGTCACTGAAGCTTTCTTT. The V call is TRBV5-1, the J call TRBJ1-1, with 7 bases lining up with TRBD1. This CDR3 is 15 amino acids long. Per germline, CDR1 SGHRS and CDR2 YFSETQ. The J segment lost 4 bases and the V segment lost 6 bases, leaving 12 bases of the junction unmatched.

The V call is TRBV6-4, the J call TRBJ1-5; D is ambiguous. This CDR3 has 12 amino acids. Germline V gene lookup returns CDR1 MRHNA and CDR2 SNTAGT. V dropped 5 bases and J dropped 0 bases, with 2 bases sitting between them. DNA for the CDR3: TGTGCCAGCAGTCTTAGCAATCAGCCCCAGCATTTT. This codes for CASSLSNQPQHF.

The chain combines TRBV18 with TRBJ1-5, with a possible D match to TRBD1 (5 bases). This CDR3 is 13 amino acids long. V was trimmed by 2 bases and J by 7 bases, leaving 9 bases between them. Germline CDR1 reads KGHSH; CDR2 reads LQKENI. CDR3 in amino acids: CASSPGAGQPQHF. CDR3 nucleotides: TGTGCCAGCTCACCAGGGGCTGGGCAGCCCCAGCATTTT.

The V gene is TRBV7-9, the J gene TRBJ1-4, with 7 nucleotides matching TRBD1. V lost 5 bases, J lost 0 bases, and 6 bases stayed unmatched. Germline-derived CDR1 and CDR2 are SEHNR and FQNEAQ (reference sequence). The CDR3 consists of 16 residues. CDR3 sequence reads: CASSRWDSATNEKLFF. In nucleotides, the CDR3 is TGTGCCAGCAGCCGTTGGGACAGCGCAACTAATGAAAAACTGTTTTTT.

The genes are TRBV2 and TRBJ2-7, with D possibly matching TRBD2 (6 bases). Looked up from germline, CDR1 is SNHLY and CDR2 is FYNNEI. The CDR3 is made up of 12 amino acids. V was clipped by 7 bases and J by 0 bases, with 7 bases between them. The CDR3 is CASIGSSYEQYF. The CDR3 DNA reads TGTGCCAGCATCGGGAGCTCCTACGAGCAGTACTTC.

The chain links TRBV3-1 (or the pseudogene TRBV3-2) to TRBJ1-2, with 9 bases aligning to TRBD1. The V gene end was trimmed by 1 base and the J gene end by 4 bases; junction bases not matched to a gene: 4. This CDR3 has 15 residues. Germline CDR1 reads LGHDT; CDR2 reads YNNKEL (reference sequence). The CDR3 DNA reads TGTGCCAGCAGCCAAGGGACAGGGGAAGGCTATGGCTACACCTTC. The encoded protein is CASSQGTGEGYGYTF.